This T cell receptor beta chain was recovered during a study of long-term antiretroviral therapy in people with HIV. The study's findings and limits: Controls had broader CDR3 length ranges than HIV repertoires did. Information pertaining to ART adherence, viral resistance or therapeutic modifications was not obtained. With ART, diversity went up but was still lower than in transplant donor controls.

Trimming at V came to 3 bases and at J to 1 base, leaving 1 base not matched to a gene. This CDR3 is 15 amino acids long. Germline V gene sequence: CDR1 MNHNS, CDR2 SASEGT. Version v3.0 of the immunoSEQ assay was performed at survey level. Per sample, sequencing targeted roughly 40,000-50,000 T-cell genomes. Data came from immunoSEQ multiplex PCR; TCRdb stores just in-frame clones and leaves some out. Of fewer than 35,000 clones listed, around four fifths are singletons. A note on this clone: Its antigen is still unknown.

V gene TRBV6-1 combines with J gene TRBJ2-7; the match to TRBD2 covers 12 bases. Sequencing was performed on unsorted PBMCs, taken 0.4 years before starting antiretroviral therapy. The sequence derives from a man between 18 and 29 years old with HIV. This CDR3 reads CASSDGLAGSYEQYF. DNA of the CDR3: TGTGCCAGCAGTGACGGACTAGCGGGATCCTACGAGCAGTACTTC.